The present T cell receptor beta chain was sequenced within a study of CD8 T cells in Susac syndrome. The CD8+ and CD4+ T cells were isolated magnetically using a negative isolation approach, whereas the TEMRA cells were enriched by FACS. Random hexamers were used to reverse transcribe roughly 0.45 to 1 ug of RNA. TCRdb fed the immunoSEQ multiplex PCR reads into MiXCR, producing one record per CDR3 protein. Of under 90,000 distinct CDR3 sequences listed, 85% to 95% are singletons. The sample consisted of CD8+ T cells from PBMCs. The sequence was collected from a human donor with Susac syndrome.

In nucleotides, the CDR3 is TGTGCCAGCAGTCCCGAAGTGGGGGGCGGCGGAAACATTCAGTACTTC. It is translated as CASSPEVGGGGNIQYF. The gene calls are TRBV12-3 or TRBV12-4 and TRBJ2-4; possibly TRBD1 or TRBD2 for D (6 bases each). The CDR3 contains 16 residues. Trimming took 5 bases from V and 6 from J, leaving 20 bases between them.